The 7 T cell receptor beta chains below come from one sample, sequenced in a study of blood T cell repertoires in COVID-19. Only in-frame clones appear in the TCRdb table, and some are missing; sequencing was by immunoSEQ multiplex PCR. The sample shows 200,000 to 250,000 clones, 90% to 95% of them seen only once. Material: peripheral blood. The receptor set was obtained from a man aged 60 to 69 with COVID-19, enrolled during active disease.

The chain has TRBV6-5 and TRBJ1-6; the match to TRBD1 covers 10 bases. J lost 6 bases, V lost 8 bases, and 7 bases had no gene match. CDR1 and CDR2 (germline): MNHEY, SVGAGI. The CDR3 covers 15 residues. The CDR3 loop reads CASARDRGVNSPLHF. The CDR3 DNA reads as TGTGCCAGCGCCCGGGACAGGGGAGTTAATTCACCCCTCCACTTT.

The V and J genes are TRBV19 and TRBJ1-6; possibly TRBD1 for D (6 bases). CDR1 and CDR2 (germline): LNHDA, SQIVND (reference sequence). Trimming pared 10 bases from V and 2 bases from J, leaving 12 bases between. The CDR3 sequence is 14 residues long. CDR3 bases: TGTGCCATGACAGGCCACCCCTATAATTCACCCCTCCACTTT. Translating it yields CAMTGHPYNSPLHF.

V and J are TRBV25-1 and TRBJ1-2; the match to TRBD1 covers 7 bases. Per the germline V gene, CDR1 is MGHDK and CDR2 is SYGVNS. V shed 6 bases, J shed 0 bases, and the junction held 7 bases outside the gene matches. The CDR3 is 15 residues long. CDR3 coding DNA: TGTGCCAGCAGAGGGACAGCCAAATCTAACTATGGCTACACCTTC. Residues: CASRGTAKSNYGYTF.

This chain connects TRBV2 to TRBJ1-2; 9 bases align to TRBD1. CDR1 and CDR2 (germline): SNHLY, FYNNEI. Losses at the gene ends were 11 bases for V and 4 bases for J; bases not matched to a gene: 11. The CDR3 has 14 amino acids. The CDR3 nucleotides are TGTGCCGGGGGGATGGGACAGGGTCTCTATGGCTACACCTTC. As protein: CAGGMGQGLYGYTF.

The chain couples TRBV11-2 to TRBJ2-5; TRBD2 aligns across 13 bases. This CDR3 region has 17 residues. V shed 5 bases and J 3 bases; nucleotides not matched to a gene: 9. CDR1 is SGHAT and CDR2 is FQNNGV in the germline V gene. The chain's CDR3 is CASSLRTSGSRKETQYF. CDR3 nucleotides: TGTGCCAGCAGCCTCAGGACTAGCGGGAGTAGAAAAGAGACCCAGTACTTC.

J is TRBJ1-6 and V is TRBV2, with D maybe TRBD1 (5 bases). Germline V gene lookup returns CDR1 SNHLY and CDR2 FYNNEI. There are 14 residues in the CDR3. Trimming removed 3 bases at V and 8 bases at J, with 11 bases between. DNA for the CDR3: TGTGCCAGCAGTGAGGGGCCACATTATTCACCCCTCCACTTT. Amino acids: CASSEGPHYSPLHF.

The V gene is TRBV19, the J gene TRBJ1-2, with D tentatively TRBD1 (5 bases). Trimming took 6 bases from V and 4 from J, leaving 12 bases between them. This CDR3 region has 13 residues. Germline V gives CDR1 LNHDA, CDR2 SQIVND (reference sequence). The CDR3, as DNA: TGTGCCAGTAGCCCCCCCCAGGGCTATGGCTACACCTTC. Translating gives CASSPPQGYGYTF.